The source of this T cell receptor (beta chain) is a study of T cell changes during pregnancy in multiple sclerosis. Libraries were prepared by immunoSEQ multiplex PCR; TCRdb keeps only in-frame clonotypes and omits some of them. The table has roughly 57,000 clones, over 80% seen once. The input for sequencing was CD4+ T cells from peripheral blood mononuclear cells, taken after pregnancy. This receptor was obtained from a female donor with multiple sclerosis, enrolled in a pregnancy study.

The CDR3 sequence: CASSPSPPVSDSPLHF. The CDR3, as DNA: TGCGCCAGCAGCCCCTCCCCCCCCGTTTCGGATTCACCCCTCCACTTT. The gene calls are TRBV5-1 and TRBJ1-6; D gene unclear. The CDR3 runs 16 residues. Germline values: CDR1 SGHRS, CDR2 YFSETQ. V was clipped by 4 bases and J by 8 bases, with 19 bases between them.